The source of this T cell receptor beta chain is a study of T cell repertoires in cytomegalovirus infection (dated by TCRdb to between 2018 and 2021). In the study overall: Donor HLA type was relevant to the analysis, because carriage of CMV infection together with the matching HLA type was indicated by public TCR beta signatures. What the study reported, not specific to this receptor: The ex vivo response was dominated by HLA-C-restricted CMV-specific TCR beta clonotypes, and the single most frequent clonotype in two of eight donors was supplied by these HLA-C-restricted clonotypes. In both this cohort and an independent cohort of 352 donors, the cumulative frequency of public TCR beta family members distinguished carriers of CMV infection plus the relevant HLA type.

Sequencing instrument: Illumina HiSeq 1500. TCRdb cleaned the public reads at Q25 with fastp, built clones with MiXCR and kept in-frame beta chains. CDR3 protein sequences are deduplicated, and each keeps its most common genes and DNA. The sample table lists roughly 280,000 distinct CDR3 sequences, roughly an eighth of them with a count of one. The ten largest clones capture 7% to 9.5% of the sample. The CDR3 goes from the cysteine to the phenylalanine over 12 residues. CDR3 DNA is the only sequence kept; it has 36 bases, read in frame from the first base. Cut back by 2 bases and 7 bases, the V and J ends lie 6 bases apart. The CDR1 and CDR2 encoded by the germline V gene are MDHEN and SYDVKM. As concerns this clonotype: Which antigen it targets is not known. No base qualities exist here, and no much larger clone lies one base off it.

The chain couples TRBV28 to TRBJ2-1; too little of a D gene remains to name it. The sequenced sample consisted of PBMCs. This receptor was obtained from a human donor in good health (CMV status not recorded). Some clones in this sample may be carry-over from other donors' samples. The CDR3 protein: CASSLSWNEQFF. The sequenced DNA: TGTGCCAGCAGTTTAAGTTGGAATGAGCAGTTCTTC. The entire variable domain, with the stretches around the CDR3 drawn from the reference TRBV28 and TRBJ2-1 proteins, is DVKVTQSSRYLVKRTGEKVFLECVQDMDHENMFWYRQDPGLGLRLIYFSYDVKMKEKGDIPEGYSVSREKKERFSLILESASTNQTSMYLCASSLSWNEQFFGPGTRLTVL.